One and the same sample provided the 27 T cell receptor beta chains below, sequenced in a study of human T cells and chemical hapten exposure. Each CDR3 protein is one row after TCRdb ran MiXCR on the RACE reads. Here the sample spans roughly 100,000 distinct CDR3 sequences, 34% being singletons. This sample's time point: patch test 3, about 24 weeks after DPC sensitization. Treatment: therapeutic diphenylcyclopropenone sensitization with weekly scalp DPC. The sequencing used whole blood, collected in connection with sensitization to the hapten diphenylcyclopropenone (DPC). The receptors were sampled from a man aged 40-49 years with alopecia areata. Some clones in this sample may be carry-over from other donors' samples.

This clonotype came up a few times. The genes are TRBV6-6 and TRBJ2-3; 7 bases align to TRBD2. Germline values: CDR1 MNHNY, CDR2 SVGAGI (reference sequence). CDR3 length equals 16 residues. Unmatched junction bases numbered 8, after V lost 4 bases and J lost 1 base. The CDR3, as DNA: TGTGCCAGCAGTTCGACTAGCCCGAGGGGCACAGATACGCAGTATTTT. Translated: CASSSTSPRGTDTQYF.

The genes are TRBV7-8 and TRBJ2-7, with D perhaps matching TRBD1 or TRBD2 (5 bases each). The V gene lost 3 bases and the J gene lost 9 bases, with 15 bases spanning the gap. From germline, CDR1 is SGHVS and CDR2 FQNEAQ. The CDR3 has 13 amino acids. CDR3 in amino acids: CASSFKPRGRQYF. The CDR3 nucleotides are TGTGCCAGCAGCTTTAAACCTAGGGGACGGCAGTACTTC.

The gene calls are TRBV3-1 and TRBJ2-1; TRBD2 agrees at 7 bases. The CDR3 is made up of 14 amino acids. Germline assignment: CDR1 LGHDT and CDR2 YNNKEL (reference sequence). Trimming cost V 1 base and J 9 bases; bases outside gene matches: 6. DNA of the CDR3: TGTGCCAGCAGCCAAGTGGGAGGGCCCGTTGAGCAGTTCTTC. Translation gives CASSQVGGPVEQFF.

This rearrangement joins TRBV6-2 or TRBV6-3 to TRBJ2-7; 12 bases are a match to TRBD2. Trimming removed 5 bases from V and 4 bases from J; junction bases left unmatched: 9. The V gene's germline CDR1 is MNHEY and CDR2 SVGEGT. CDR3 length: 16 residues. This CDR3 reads CASSTTSGRSIYEQYV. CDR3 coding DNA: TGTGCCAGCAGTACGACTAGCGGGAGATCAATTTACGAGCAGTACGTC.

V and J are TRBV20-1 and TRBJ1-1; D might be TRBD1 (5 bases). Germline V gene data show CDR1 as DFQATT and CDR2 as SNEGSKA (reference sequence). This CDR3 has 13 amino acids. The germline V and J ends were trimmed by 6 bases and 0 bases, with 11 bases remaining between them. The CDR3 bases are TGCAGTGCGTCGGGACGGCTGAACACTGAAGCTTTCTTT. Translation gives CSASGRLNTEAFF.

This CDR3 reads CSVEQGRVDGYTF. The CDR3 DNA follows: TGCAGCGTTGAACAGGGGCGCGTAGATGGCTACACCTTC. The chain recombines TRBV29-1 with TRBJ1-2; weak D call: TRBD1 (6 bases). Trimming cost V 2 bases and J 6 bases, with 13 bases left between them. The CDR3 covers 13 residues. CDR1 is SQVTM, CDR2 ANQGSEA, per germline. The full variable domain, completed using reference TRBV29-1 and TRBJ1-2, is SAVISQKPSRDICQRGTSLTIQCQVDSQVTMMFWYRQQPGQSLTLIATANQGSEATYESGFVIDKFPISRPNLTFSTLTVSNMSPEDSSIYLCSVEQGRVDGYTFGSGTRLTVV.

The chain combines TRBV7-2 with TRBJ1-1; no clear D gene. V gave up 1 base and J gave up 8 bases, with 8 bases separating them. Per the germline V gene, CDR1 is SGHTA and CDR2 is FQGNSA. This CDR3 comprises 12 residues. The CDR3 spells CASSLVGWEAFF. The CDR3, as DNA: TGTGCCAGCAGCTTAGTGGGCTGGGAAGCTTTCTTT.

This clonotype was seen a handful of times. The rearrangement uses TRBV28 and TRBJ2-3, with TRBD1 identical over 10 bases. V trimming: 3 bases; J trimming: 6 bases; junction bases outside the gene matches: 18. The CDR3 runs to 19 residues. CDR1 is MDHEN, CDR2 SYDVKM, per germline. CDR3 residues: CASSFQGTGVALGIDTQYF. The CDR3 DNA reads TGTGCCAGCAGTTTTCAGGGGACAGGGGTTGCCCTAGGGATTGATACGCAGTATTTT.

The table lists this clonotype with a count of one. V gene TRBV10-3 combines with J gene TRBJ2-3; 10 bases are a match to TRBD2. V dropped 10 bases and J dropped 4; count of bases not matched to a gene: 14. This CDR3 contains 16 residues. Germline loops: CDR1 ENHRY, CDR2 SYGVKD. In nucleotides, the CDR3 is TGTGCCAGCCGGCCCGCTAGCGGGAGCAACCCAGATACGCAGTATTTT. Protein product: CASRPASGSNPDTQYF.

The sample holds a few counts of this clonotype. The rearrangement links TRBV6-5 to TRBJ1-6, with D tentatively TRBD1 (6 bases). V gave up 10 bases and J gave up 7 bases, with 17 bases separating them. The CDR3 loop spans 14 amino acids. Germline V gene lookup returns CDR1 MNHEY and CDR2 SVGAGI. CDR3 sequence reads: CATAWGARNSPLHF. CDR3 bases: TGTGCCACCGCCTGGGGGGCTCGAAATTCACCCCTCCACTTT.

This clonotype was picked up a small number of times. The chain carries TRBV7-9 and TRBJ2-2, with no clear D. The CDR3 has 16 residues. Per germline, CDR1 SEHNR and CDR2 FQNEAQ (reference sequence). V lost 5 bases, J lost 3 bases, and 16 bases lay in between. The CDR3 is CASSVNAGRDTGELFF. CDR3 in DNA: TGTGCCAGCAGCGTTAACGCAGGAAGGGACACCGGGGAGCTGTTTTTT.

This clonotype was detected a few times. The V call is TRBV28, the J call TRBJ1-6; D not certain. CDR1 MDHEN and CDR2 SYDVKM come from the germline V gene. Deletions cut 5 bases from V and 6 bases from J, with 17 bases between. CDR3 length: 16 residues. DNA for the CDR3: TGTGCCAGCAGTCCGACCCGCCCGGGGAGTAATTCACCCCTCCACTTT. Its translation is CASSPTRPGSNSPLHF.

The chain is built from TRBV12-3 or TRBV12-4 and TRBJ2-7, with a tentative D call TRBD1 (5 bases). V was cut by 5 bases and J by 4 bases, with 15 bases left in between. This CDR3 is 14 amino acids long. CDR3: CASSPGSGKYEQYF. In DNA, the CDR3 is TGTGCCAGCAGTCCAGGGTCAGGGAAGTACGAGCAGTACTTC.

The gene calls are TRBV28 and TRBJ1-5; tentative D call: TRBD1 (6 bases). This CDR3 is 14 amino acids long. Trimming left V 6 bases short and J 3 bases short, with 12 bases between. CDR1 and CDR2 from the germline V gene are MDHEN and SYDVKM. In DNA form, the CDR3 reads TGTGCCAGCAGAAAAGGGGGGCTCAATCAGCCCCAGCATTTT. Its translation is CASRKGGLNQPQHF.

CDR3 protein: CASTSNNSPLHF. CDR3 sequence (DNA): TGTGCCAGCACCTCGAATAATTCACCCCTCCACTTT. This chain joins TRBV28 and TRBJ1-6; no definite D call. Germline assignment: CDR1 MDHEN and CDR2 SYDVKM. The V and J ends lost 7 bases and 5 bases respectively, with 6 bases between them. The CDR3 length is 12 residues.

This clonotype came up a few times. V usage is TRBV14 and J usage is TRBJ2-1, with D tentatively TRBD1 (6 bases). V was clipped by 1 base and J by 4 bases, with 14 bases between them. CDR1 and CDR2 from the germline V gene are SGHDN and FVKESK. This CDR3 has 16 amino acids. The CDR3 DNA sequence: TGTGCCAGCAGCCAAGGGCTCGGGACACAATACAATGAGCAGTTCTTC. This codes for CASSQGLGTQYNEQFF.

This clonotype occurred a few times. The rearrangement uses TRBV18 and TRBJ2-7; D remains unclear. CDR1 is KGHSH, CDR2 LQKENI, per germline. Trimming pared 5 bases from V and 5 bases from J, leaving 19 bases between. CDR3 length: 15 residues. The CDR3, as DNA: TGTGCCAGCTCATTAAACGCACCCGTTATTGACGAGCAGTACGTC. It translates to CASSLNAPVIDEQYV.

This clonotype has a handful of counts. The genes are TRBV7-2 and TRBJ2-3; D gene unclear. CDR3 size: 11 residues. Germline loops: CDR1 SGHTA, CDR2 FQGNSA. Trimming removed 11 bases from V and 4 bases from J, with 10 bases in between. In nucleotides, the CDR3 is TGTGCCGAAGGGCTGTCAGATACGCAGTATTTT. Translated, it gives CAEGLSDTQYF.

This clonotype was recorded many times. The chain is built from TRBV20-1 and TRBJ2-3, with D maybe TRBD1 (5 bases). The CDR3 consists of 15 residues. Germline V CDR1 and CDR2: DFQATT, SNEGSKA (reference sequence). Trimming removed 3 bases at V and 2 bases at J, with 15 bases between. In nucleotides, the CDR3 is TGCAGTGCTAGTCGGAACAGGATAATCACAGATACGCAGTATTTT. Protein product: CSASRNRIITDTQYF.

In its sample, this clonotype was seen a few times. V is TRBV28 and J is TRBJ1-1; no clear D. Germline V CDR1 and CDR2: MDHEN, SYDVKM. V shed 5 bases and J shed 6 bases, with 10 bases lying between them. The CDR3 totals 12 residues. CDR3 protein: CASSATGAEAFF. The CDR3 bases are TGTGCCAGCAGTGCCACGGGCGCTGAAGCTTTCTTT.

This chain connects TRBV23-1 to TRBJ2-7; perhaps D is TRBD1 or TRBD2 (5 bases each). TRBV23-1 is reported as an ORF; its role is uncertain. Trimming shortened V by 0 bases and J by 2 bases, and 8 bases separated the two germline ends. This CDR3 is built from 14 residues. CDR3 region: CASSQSPGPYEQYV. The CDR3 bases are TGCGCCAGCAGTCAATCCCCGGGGCCCTACGAGCAGTACGTC.

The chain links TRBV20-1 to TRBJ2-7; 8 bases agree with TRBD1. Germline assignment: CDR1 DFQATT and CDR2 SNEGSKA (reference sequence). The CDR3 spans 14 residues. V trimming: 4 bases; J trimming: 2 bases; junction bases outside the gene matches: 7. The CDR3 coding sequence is TGCAGTGCTACCGCGGGACAGGTCCCCTACGAGCAGTACTTC. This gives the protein CSATAGQVPYEQYF.

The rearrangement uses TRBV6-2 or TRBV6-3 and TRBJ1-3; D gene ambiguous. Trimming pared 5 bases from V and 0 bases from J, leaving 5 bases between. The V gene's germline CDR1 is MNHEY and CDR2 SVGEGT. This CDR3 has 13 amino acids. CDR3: CASSGFSGNTIYF. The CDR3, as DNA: TGTGCCAGCAGTGGATTCTCTGGAAACACCATATATTTT.

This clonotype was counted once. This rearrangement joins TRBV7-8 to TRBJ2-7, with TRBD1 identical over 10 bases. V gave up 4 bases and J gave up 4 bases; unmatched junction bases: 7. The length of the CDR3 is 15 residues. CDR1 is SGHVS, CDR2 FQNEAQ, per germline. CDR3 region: CASSSPDRGGYEQYF. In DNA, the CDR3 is TGTGCCAGCAGCTCTCCGGACAGGGGGGGATACGAGCAGTACTTC. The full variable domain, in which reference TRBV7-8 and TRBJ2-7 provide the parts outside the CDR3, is GAGVSQSPRYKVAKRGQDVALRCDPISGHVSLFWYQQALGQGPEFLTYFQNEAQLDKSGLPSDRFFAERPEGSVSTLKIQRTQQEDSAVYLCASSSPDRGGYEQYFGPGTRLTVT.

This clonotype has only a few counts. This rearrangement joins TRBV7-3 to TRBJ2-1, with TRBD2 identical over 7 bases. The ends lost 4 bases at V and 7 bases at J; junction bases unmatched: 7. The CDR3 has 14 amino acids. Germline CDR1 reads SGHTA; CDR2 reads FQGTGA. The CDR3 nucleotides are TGTGCCAGCAGCTCCACTAGCGTAGGTAATGAGCAGTTCTTC. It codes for CASSSTSVGNEQFF. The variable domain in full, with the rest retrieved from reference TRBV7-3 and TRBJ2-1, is GAGVSQTPSNKVTEKGKYVELRCDPISGHTALYWYRQSLGQGPEFLIYFQGTGAADDSGLPNDRFFAVRPEGSVSTLKIQRTERGDSAVYLCASSSTSVGNEQFFGPGTRLTVL.

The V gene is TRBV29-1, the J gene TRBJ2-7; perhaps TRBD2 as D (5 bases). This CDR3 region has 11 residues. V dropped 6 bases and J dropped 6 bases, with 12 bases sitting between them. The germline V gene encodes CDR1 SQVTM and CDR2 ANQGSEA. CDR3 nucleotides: TGCAGCGTCAAAGACTACTCCGAGCAGTACTTC. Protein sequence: CSVKDYSEQYF.

In nucleotides, the CDR3 is TGTGCCAGCAGCCGACAGGGCGGCAATCAGCCCCAGCATTTT. Translation: CASSRQGGNQPQHF. The rearrangement uses TRBV7-9 and TRBJ1-5, with 7 bases aligning to TRBD1. V shed 5 bases and J 2 bases; nucleotides not matched to a gene: 3. CDR1 is SEHNR, CDR2 FQNEAQ, per germline (reference sequence). The CDR3 spans 14 residues. Full variable domain (rest looked up from reference TRBV7-9 and TRBJ1-5): DTGVSQNPRHKITKRGQNVTFRCDPISEHNRLYWYRQTLGQGPEFLTYFQNEAQLEKSRLLSDRFSAERPKGSFSTLEIQRTEQGDSAMYLCASSRQGGNQPQHFGDGTRLSIL.